The source of this T cell receptor beta chain is a study of beta chain features in type 1 diabetes. Overall study: Healthy donors, compared against patients, showed similar age, gender and cell yields.

CDR3 length: 16 residues. Losses at the gene ends were 1 base for V and 4 bases for J; bases not matched to a gene: 8. CDR1 is LGHNA and CDR2 is YSLEER in the germline V gene. Reverse transcribing all isolated RNA meant expressed TCRB transcripts were sequenced. TCRdb's table, derived via immunoSEQ multiplex PCR, lists solely in-frame clones and lacks some. The top ten clones hold about 0.086% of a sample with about 620,000 clones, 15% to 17% of them seen once. This TCR was sampled from a man aged 18 to 29 in good health. The chain combines TRBV4-3 with TRBJ1-1, with 8 nucleotides matching TRBD1. Sample: naive CD4+ T cells from blood. In DNA form, the CDR3 reads TGCGCCAGCAGCCAAGGACGACGGACAGGGCCCACTGAAGCTTTCTTT. Protein sequence: CASSQGRRTGPTEAFF.